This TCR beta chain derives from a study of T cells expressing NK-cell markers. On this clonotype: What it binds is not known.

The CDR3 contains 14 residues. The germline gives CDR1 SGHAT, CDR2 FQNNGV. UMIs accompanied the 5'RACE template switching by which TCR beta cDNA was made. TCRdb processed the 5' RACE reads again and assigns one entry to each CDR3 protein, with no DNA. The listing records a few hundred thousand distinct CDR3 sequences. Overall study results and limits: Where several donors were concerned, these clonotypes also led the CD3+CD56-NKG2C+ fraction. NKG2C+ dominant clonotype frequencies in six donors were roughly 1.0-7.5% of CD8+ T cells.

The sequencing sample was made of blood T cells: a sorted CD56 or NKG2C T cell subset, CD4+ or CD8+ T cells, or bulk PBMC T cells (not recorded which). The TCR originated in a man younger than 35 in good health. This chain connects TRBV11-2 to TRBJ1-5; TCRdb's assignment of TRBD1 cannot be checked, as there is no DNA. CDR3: CASSLGTGSEPQHF.